The 23 T cell receptor beta chains in this list originate from one sample, sequenced in a study of T cells in Graves' hyperthyroidism and ophthalmopathy. Regions amplified from RNA transcripts were the TCR beta CDR3 regions. First-round RT-PCR of the TCR CDR3 relied on the HTBI primer set. Using its own MiXCR run on the multiplex PCR reads, TCRdb lists one record per CDR3 protein. The data contain hundreds of thousands of distinct CDR3 sequences, around 25% of them seen just once; the ten biggest clones take up about 70%. The specimen was blood. Every receptor here comes from a man aged 45-60 years with Graves' hyperthyroidism.

This clonotype was recorded at least ten times. This chain joins TRBV9 and TRBJ1-1, with no clear D. CDR1 is SGDLS and CDR2 is YYNGEE in the germline V gene. This CDR3 is 16 amino acids long. V shed 0 bases and J shed 4 bases, with 16 bases lying between them. This CDR3 reads CASSVGSGGLGTEAFF. The CDR3 DNA is TGTGCCAGCAGCGTAGGGAGTGGAGGGCTCGGCACTGAAGCTTTCTTT.

This clonotype has just a few counts. This sequence joins TRBV12-3 or TRBV12-4 and TRBJ1-2; tentatively, D is TRBD1 (6 bases). This CDR3 has 15 amino acids. With 5 bases removed from V and 4 bases from J, the gap between germline ends came to 17 bases. The CDR3 DNA is TGTGCCAGCAGTCCCGAGGGGGTTCCGGTCTATGGCTACACCTTC. It translates to CASSPEGVPVYGYTF.

This clonotype was detected a few times. The chain has TRBV12-3 or TRBV12-4 and TRBJ2-3; 7 positions agree with TRBD2. With 3 bases clipped from V and 9 bases from J, the junction kept 3 bases outside the gene matches. This CDR3 is built from 12 residues. CDR3 DNA: TGTGCCAGCAGTTTTTGGCGGGAGACGCAGTATTTT. Translation: CASSFWRETQYF.

This clonotype was seen many times. The J gene is TRBJ2-1, the V gene TRBV3-1; 10 bases align to TRBD2. CDR3 length: 14 residues. V lost 7 bases to trimming and J lost 8 bases; unmatched junction nucleotides: 8. Germline-derived CDR1 and CDR2 are LGHDT and YNNKEL (reference sequence). The CDR3 sequence: CASTRTSGDDEQFF. The CDR3 bases are TGTGCCAGCACACGGACTAGCGGCGACGATGAGCAGTTCTTC.

The genes are TRBV10-2 and TRBJ1-1; 9 bases match TRBD1. J gave up 11 bases and V 6 bases, and 10 bases lay outside the gene matches. In germline, CDR1 is WSHSY, CDR2 SAAADI. This CDR3 has 13 residues. The CDR3 protein is CASSEATGGMAFF. CDR3 DNA: TGCGCCAGCAGCGAAGCGACAGGGGGAATGGCTTTCTTT.

This chain connects TRBV5-4 to TRBJ2-7; 8 bases line up with TRBD2. V lost 1 base and J lost 5; bases outside the gene matches: 5. The CDR3 loop spans 14 amino acids. The germline gives CDR1 SGHNT, CDR2 YYREEE (reference sequence). CDR3 sequence (DNA): TGTGCCAGCAGCTTGCGCGGGAGGTCCCACGAGCAGTACTTC. It is translated as CASSLRGRSHEQYF.

This clonotype has a handful of counts. The V gene is TRBV18, the J gene TRBJ1-4, with D maybe TRBD1 (5 bases). Germline CDR1 reads KGHSH; CDR2 reads LQKENI. There are 17 residues in the CDR3. V lost 4 bases, J lost 6 bases, and 21 bases lay in between. The CDR3 is CASSLTRMGPWDEKLFF. Written as DNA, the CDR3 is TGTGCCAGCTCACTGACGCGAATGGGACCCTGGGATGAAAAACTGTTTTTT.

As concerns this clonotype: The CDR3 carries no conserved terminal phenylalanine or tryptophan, so it likely arises from a read error. The gene calls are TRBV12-3 or TRBV12-4 and TRBJ2-3, with 12 positions matching TRBD2. This CDR3 region has 17 residues. V lost 1 base and J lost 2; bases outside the gene matches: 4. The CDR3 spells CASSLGTSGAFTDTQYL. CDR3 DNA sequence: TGTGCCAGCAGTTTAGGGACTAGCGGGGCCTTCACAGATACGCAGTATCTT.

This clonotype has only a few counts. The chain recombines TRBV5-1 with TRBJ1-6, with D perhaps TRBD1 (6 bases). Germline V gene sequence: CDR1 SGHRS, CDR2 YFSETQ. The V and J ends lost 0 bases and 8 bases respectively, with 6 bases between them. This CDR3 comprises 13 residues. CDR3 protein: CASSLEGDSPLHF. In DNA form, the CDR3 reads TGCGCCAGCAGCTTGGAGGGGGATTCACCCCTCCACTTT.

In the case of this clonotype: With a much larger clone just one base away, this may be a read error. The J gene is TRBJ1-2, the V gene TRBV2; D remains unclear. This CDR3 has 13 amino acids. Deletions cut 7 bases from V and 2 bases from J, with 11 bases between. Germline V gene data show CDR1 as SNHLY and CDR2 as FYNNEI. The CDR3 sequence is CASTGSQNYGYTF. CDR3 in DNA: TGTGCCAGCACCGGGTCGCAAAACTATGGCTACACCTTC.

This clonotype was seen only a few times. The chain combines TRBV5-1 with TRBJ2-1; TRBD1 agrees at 9 bases. J lost 0 bases, V lost 4 bases, and 5 bases had no gene match. The V gene's germline CDR1 is SGHRS and CDR2 YFSETQ. There are 16 residues in the CDR3. CDR3 coding DNA: TGCGCCAGCAGCCAAGGACAGGGGCCCTCCTACAATGAGCAGTTCTTC. It yields the protein CASSQGQGPSYNEQFF.

V gene TRBV29-1 combines with J gene TRBJ1-2, with D unclear. CDR1 and CDR2 (germline): SQVTM, ANQGSEA. The CDR3 spans 13 residues. Trimming removed 1 base at V and 2 bases at J, with 8 bases between. Here the CDR3 DNA reads TGCAGCGTTGAAGGGGAAGGGAACTATGGCTACACCTTC. This codes for CSVEGEGNYGYTF.

In this sample, this clonotype turned up once. V usage is TRBV6-1 and J usage is TRBJ2-7; D is undetermined. Germline-derived CDR1 and CDR2 are MNHNS and SASEGT. The ends were cut back, 7 bases at V and 3 bases at J, with 13 bases in the middle. The CDR3 runs to 13 residues. CDR3 in DNA: TGTGCCAGCACACAGCCAAATCACTACGAGCAGTACTTC. It translates to CASTQPNHYEQYF.

V is TRBV3-1 and J is TRBJ2-7; D perhaps matches TRBD2 (6 bases). The CDR3 sequence is 16 residues long. V lost 2 bases to trimming and J lost 2 bases, with 16 bases between them. Germline V lookup: CDR1 LGHDT, CDR2 YNNKEL (reference sequence). The CDR3 sequence: CASSQPTGRTTYEQYF. CDR3 coding DNA: TGTGCCAGCAGCCAACCGACCGGGAGAACGACCTACGAGCAGTACTTC.

The chain uses TRBV28 and TRBJ2-7; D is undetermined. The CDR3 is 12 amino acids. The germline gives CDR1 MDHEN, CDR2 SYDVKM. The V end lost 4 bases, the J end lost 3 bases, and 7 bases lay between the germline ends. The CDR3 loop is CASSSGYYEQYF. The CDR3 DNA reads TGTGCCAGCAGTTCGGGTTACTACGAGCAGTACTTC.

This clonotype was observed a single time. The rearrangement links TRBV7-3 to TRBJ1-5; tentative D call: TRBD1 (6 bases). CDR3 length equals 15 residues. Germline CDR1 reads SGHTA; CDR2 reads FQGTGA. V gave up 5 bases and J gave up 4 bases, with 15 bases separating them. The CDR3 sequence: CASSPGGGRNQPQHF. CDR3 nucleotides: TGTGCCAGCAGCCCGGGGGGGGGGCGGAATCAGCCCCAGCATTTT.

The chain links TRBV5-4 to TRBJ2-1; 7 nucleotides align to TRBD2. Trimming cost V 1 base and J 0 bases; bases outside gene matches: 4. From germline, CDR1 is SGHNT and CDR2 YYREEE (reference sequence). The length of the CDR3 is 16 residues. The CDR3 DNA reads TGTGCCAGCAGCTTGCCGGCGGGAGACTCCTACAATGAGCAGTTCTTC. Amino acid sequence: CASSLPAGDSYNEQFF.

This clonotype has just a few counts. In DNA form, the CDR3 reads TGCAGTGCTAGAGGCCCTGACAGCTCCCACTCCTACGAGCAGTACTTC. Translated: CSARGPDSSHSYEQYF. This chain connects TRBV20-1 to TRBJ2-7; a possible D gene is TRBD1 (5 bases). There are 16 residues in the CDR3. Germline V CDR1 and CDR2: DFQATT, SNEGSKA (reference sequence). V lost 1 base and J lost 0, with 16 bases in between.

This clonotype appeared many times. The chain joins TRBV18 to TRBJ2-7, with TRBD2 matching 8 bases. The CDR3 is 18 residues long. V was clipped by 2 bases and J by 0 bases; unmatched bases: 12. Germline CDR1 KGHSH, CDR2 LQKENI. This CDR3 reads CASSPRAATSGSSYEQYF. CDR3 sequence (DNA): TGTGCCAGCTCACCAAGGGCTGCCACTAGCGGTAGCTCCTACGAGCAGTACTTC. Supplemented by reference TRBV18 and TRBJ2-7, the full variable domain reads NAGVMQNPRHLVRRRGQEARLRCSPMKGHSHVYWYRQLPEEGLKFMVYLQKENIIDESGMPKERFSAEFPKEGPSILRIQQVVRGDSAAYFCASSPRAATSGSSYEQYFGPGTRLTVT.

This clonotype was picked up many times. The J gene is TRBJ2-5, the V gene TRBV7-2; TRBD1 or TRBD2 may be the D gene (5 bases each). The CDR3 loop spans 15 amino acids. Germline V lookup: CDR1 SGHTA, CDR2 FQGNSA. Trimming stripped 4 bases from V and 5 bases from J, with 17 bases between. The CDR3: CASSSGRGTWETQYF. As DNA, the CDR3 is TGTGCCAGCAGCTCTGGTAGAGGGACCTGGGAGACCCAGTACTTC.

The V and J genes are TRBV12-3 or TRBV12-4 and TRBJ1-2; TRBD1 agrees at 7 bases. The CDR3 extends over 15 amino acids. V dropped 5 bases and J dropped 2; count of bases not matched to a gene: 8. CDR3 nucleotides: TGTGCCAGCAGTGGACGGGACAGCTCCAACTATGGCTACACCTTC. Protein sequence: CASSGRDSSNYGYTF.

This clonotype appeared many times. The chain has TRBV3-1 and TRBJ2-5, with unresolved D. There are 13 residues in the CDR3. Germline CDR1 and CDR2: LGHDT and YNNKEL (reference sequence). Deletions cut 1 base from V and 5 bases from J, with 8 bases between. The CDR3 loop reads CASSQAGVETQYF. CDR3 nucleotides: TGTGCCAGCAGCCAAGCAGGAGTGGAGACCCAGTACTTC.

The chain combines TRBV3-1 with TRBJ1-2; D uncertain. Trimming removed 2 bases at V and 7 bases at J, with 17 bases between. This CDR3 spans 15 amino acids. Looked up from germline, CDR1 is LGHDT and CDR2 is YNNKEL (reference sequence). This CDR3 is CASSQTDTIWAGYTF. CDR3 nucleotide sequence: TGTGCCAGCAGCCAAACTGACACAATCTGGGCTGGCTACACCTTC. Full variable domain (remainder filled in from reference TRBV3-1 and TRBJ1-2): DTAVSQTPKYLVTQMGNDKSIKCEQNLGHDTMYWYKQDSKKFLKIMFSYNNKELIINETVPNRFSPKSPDKAHLNLHINSLELGDSAVYFCASSQTDTIWAGYTFGSGTRLTVV.